This TCR beta chain is drawn from a study of T-cell reconstitution after alpha-beta-depleted transplantation in children. The study's findings and limits: Where alpha-beta T cells came from about two months after transplant was reportedly several hundred expanded graft clones. Newly produced T cells mostly accounted for T-cell counts and diversity one year post-transplant. Surviving recipient T cells and thymic progenitors underlay high day-60 TCRbeta diversity in some patients.

Germline CDR1 MNHEY, CDR2 SMNVEV (reference sequence). The CDR3 is 17 amino acids. V shed 2 bases, J shed 2 bases, and the junction held 8 bases outside the gene matches. Preparation of the TCRbeta library involved a method that used unique molecular identifiers. Each CDR3 protein gets one entry after TCRdb re-called the PCR reads with MiXCR. This sample has about 300,000 distinct CDR3 sequences, with about 9.5% found just once. A word on this clonotype: Antigen unknown.

This chain connects TRBV27 to TRBJ2-7, with 11 bases identical to TRBD2. This material consisted of PBMCs, taken before TCRalphabeta/CD19-depleted stem cell transplant. This receptor was taken from a boy less than two years old with acute myeloid leukemia, due to receive a stem cell transplant. For the CDR3, the DNA is TGTGCCAGCAGTTTAAGCCCTAGCGGGAGGTCGCCCTACGAGCAGTACTTC. Amino acid sequence: CASSLSPSGRSPYEQYF.